This T cell receptor (beta chain) derives from a study of Ad26.COV2.S vaccination and SARS-CoV-2 variants (dated by TCRdb to about 2021). Describing the broader study: Donors in the vaccine arm were drawn from COV1001, a phase I-IIa trial of Ad26.COV2.S in healthy adults that was multicentre, randomized, double-blind and placebo-controlled. Ad26.COV2.S was administered intramuscularly at 5 x 10^10 or 1 x 10^11 viral particles, either as a single shot or as two shots given 56 days apart. TCRbeta repertoire sequencing was used to assess the specificity and breadth of SARS-CoV-2-reactive T cell receptors after Ad26.COV2.S vaccination. The TCR-sequenced set comprised around 30 samples: approximately 20 Ad26.COV2.S vaccine recipients, 5 placebo recipients and 8 SARS-CoV-2 convalescent individuals. Participants in the trial were split at random into five groups of five each, receiving low-dose or high-dose Ad26.COV2.S once or twice, or else placebo on both occasions. Throughout the experiments and outcome assessment, investigators stayed blinded to trial group allocation. What the study reported, not specific to this receptor: Vaccine and placebo recipients had similar non-spike TCR breadth, a finding consistent with the vaccine containing only spike. The authors noted that total T cell responses may have been underestimated by the TCR breadth and depth analyses. The study lacked the statistical power to compare responses across vaccine doses or regimens. Higher spike-specific TCR breadth was observed in Ad26.COV2.S recipients than in placebo recipients (P = 0.0014). Substantial breadth of spike-specific CD8+ and CD4+ T cell responses was reported after vaccination.

The immunoSEQ Assay was the method used to sequence TCRbeta CDR3 regions. After extraction, genomic DNA underwent amplification by bias-controlled multiplex PCR, followed by high-throughput sequencing. For the original study's pipeline: Collapsing and filtering of sequences were performed to quantify the absolute abundance of each unique TCRbeta CDR3 region. T cell fraction was estimated by normalizing TCRbeta template counts to usable DNA, with usable DNA measured through amplification of reference genes found in all nucleated cells. Repertoire TCRs were annotated as SARS-CoV-2-specific when V gene, CDR3 amino acid sequence and J gene were exactly matched to a known reactive TCR set. The reference SARS-CoV-2 TCR set was derived from MIRA and filtered for enrichment in COVID-19-positive ImmuneCODE repertoires, a step that removed public or cross-reactive TCRs. Using the MIRA antigens, annotated TCRs were further analysed by specific ORF or by position within an ORF. Breadth was defined as annotated unique rearrangements over total unique productive rearrangements; depth was the summed frequency of those rearrangements. Two-sided Wilcoxon rank-sum tests were applied when comparing TCR breadth between groups. TCRdb stores this immuneACCESS table with in-frame sequences only. Part of the clones is absent; in the studies checked, under half of the shortfall reflects unresolved V genes, and no reason is known for the rest. V and J calls and clone size are those listed in that table; D and trimming were worked out from the DNA. The sample has roughly 300,000 clones on record, around 90% of them singletons. 5.5% to 7% of the sample is taken by the ten largest.

Sequences MNHEY (CDR1) and SMNVEV (CDR2) are obtained from the germline V gene (reference sequence). Compared with germline, V lacks 7 bases and J lacks 2 bases; bases without a gene match: 22. Including the terminal cysteine and phenylalanine, the CDR3 comprises 20 residues. The sequence is cut down to CDR3 DNA, 60 bases in frame from base 1. The sample holds a few counts of this clone. What antigen it recognizes has not been identified. No base qualities exist here, and no much larger clone lies one base off it. In light of the paper, this sample's treatment or condition label describes: 19 received Ad26.COV2.S at low or high dose, single or two shots; 5 received placebo; per-sample allocation not given. Repertoires of vaccine and placebo recipients were sequenced from samples taken on day 63 after the first injection. In Cohort 1b, some 25 adults aged 18-55 years were enrolled at a single site in Boston, USA, between 29 July and 7 August 2020. Ad26.COV2.S was a replication-incompetent adenovirus type 26 vector that expressed a prefusion-stabilized SARS-CoV-2 spike protein derived from the original Wuhan strain.

This clonotype originated in a person aged 18 to 65 who received the Ad26.COV2.S COVID-19 vaccine or a placebo. The material sequenced was peripheral blood, taken in a trial of Ad26.COV2.S vaccine versus placebo. Rearrangement joined TRBV27 to TRBJ1-5; the junction holds 8 bases that match TRBD1. The DNA is as follows: TGTGCCAGCAATAACAGCGGCCGGAAGACAGGGGACCCGGGCAATCAGCCCCAGCATTTT. Its product reads: CASNNSGRKTGDPGNQPQHF.